The 21 T cell receptor beta chains reported below all come from one sample, sequenced in a study of vaccination and CD4 T cells after COVID-19 (dated by TCRdb to 2022 to 2024). Sample treatment or condition, as interpreted from the label and publication: roughly 10-day PBMC culture with coronavirus spike peptide pools or control peptides (ViraFEST assay). These receptors have no known antigen. The library came from PCR. Instrument on record: Illumina iSeq 100. DNA from cultured CD4+ T cells underwent TCR sequencing with the Oncomine TCR Beta short-read assay at the Johns Hopkins FTIC core. TCRdb took the public reads, trimmed them with fastp at Q25, ran MiXCR for clone calling and kept in-frame beta chains. One record per CDR3 amino acid sequence lists the most common genes and DNA. The sample table shows 13,000 or so distinct CDR3 sequences, and about 50% are seen once. Together, the top ten hold roughly 12% of the sample.

The sequencing sample was made of CD4+ T cells from blood, cultured in vitro. The origin of the receptors is a human donor who had recovered from COVID-19.

This clonotype was observed a few times. The chain uses TRBV7-2 and TRBJ2-3; D gene ambiguous. The germline V gene has CDR1 SGHTA and CDR2 FQGNSA. Trimming removed 3 bases at V and 3 bases at J, with 7 bases between. The CDR3 runs to 13 residues. CDR3 nucleotide sequence: TGTGCCAGCAGCTTGGGTTTAACAGATACGCAGTATTTT. It specifies CASSLGLTDTQYF.

Comments on this clonotype: Its ends do not fully match the called genes, so a read error is possible. The rearrangement links TRBV12-3 or TRBV12-4 to TRBJ2-7; D ambiguous. The CDR3 is 11 amino acids. The CDR3 coding sequence is TGTGCCAGCAGTTCTCTAGGGTTAAGGAACTTC. Protein sequence: CASSSLGLRNF.

V and J are TRBV5-1 and TRBJ1-2; TRBD1 matches at 8 bases. CDR3 size: 15 residues. CDR1 SGHRS and CDR2 YFSETQ come from the germline V gene. Trimming took 4 bases from V and 1 from J; bases not matched to a gene: 6. The CDR3 loop is CASSGGRGHNYGYTF. In DNA form, the CDR3 reads TGCGCCAGCAGCGGCGGCAGGGGGCATAACTATGGCTACACCTTC.

The table lists this clonotype with a few counts. The chain has TRBV20-1 and TRBJ2-5; TRBD1 is a possible D gene (6 bases). The CDR3 contains 14 residues. V was clipped by 6 bases and J by 1 base, with 15 bases between them. CDR1 is DFQATT and CDR2 is SNEGSKA in the germline V gene (reference sequence). The CDR3 DNA is TGCAGTGCCAACGTTCCAGGGGCCCAAGAGACCCAGTACTTC. Protein product: CSANVPGAQETQYF.

CDR3 region: CATSDATSGGQETQYF. CDR3 nucleotide sequence: TGTGCCACCAGTGACGCGACTAGCGGGGGACAAGAGACCCAGTACTTC. This sequence joins TRBV24-1 and TRBJ2-5, with 12 nucleotides matching TRBD2. Trimming at V came to 4 bases and at J to 2 bases, leaving 4 bases not matched to a gene. Germline V CDR1 and CDR2: KGHDR, SFDVKD. This CDR3 comprises 16 residues.

The chain carries TRBV6-1 and TRBJ2-1; TRBD1 matches at 7 bases. The ends lost 6 bases at V and 8 bases at J; junction bases unmatched: 7. CDR3 length: 13 residues. Germline CDR1 MNHNS, CDR2 SASEGT. CDR3 region: CASSRQGRDEQFF. CDR3 coding DNA: TGTGCCAGCAGCCGACAGGGTCGCGATGAGCAGTTCTTC.

This clonotype was observed a handful of times. The rearrangement links TRBV19 to TRBJ2-5; D might be TRBD1 or TRBD2, each matching 5 bases. The V and J ends lost 3 bases and 5 bases respectively, with 10 bases between them. This CDR3 has 13 residues. Germline V gene data show CDR1 as LNHDA and CDR2 as SQIVND (reference sequence). CDR3 protein: CASSMQWGETQYF. CDR3 nucleotides: TGTGCCAGTAGTATGCAGTGGGGGGAGACCCAGTACTTC.

The J gene is TRBJ2-2, the V gene TRBV6-1; D is ambiguous. Germline CDR1 is MNHNS and CDR2 is SASEGT. Between the trimmed V and J ends, which lost 8 bases and 6 bases, there was a span of 7 bases. CDR3 length: 11 residues. The CDR3 spells CASVGSGELFF. CDR3 bases: TGTGCCAGCGTCGGGTCCGGGGAGCTGTTTTTT.

The chain combines TRBV6-1 with TRBJ1-5, with D perhaps TRBD1 (6 bases). CDR1 is MNHNS, CDR2 SASEGT, per germline. The V end lost 2 bases, the J end lost 7 bases, and 12 bases lay between the germline ends. The length of the CDR3 is 14 residues. CDR3 region: CASSERRGGQPQHF. Written as DNA, the CDR3 is TGTGCCAGCAGTGAAAGGAGGGGGGGCCAGCCCCAGCATTTT.

The V and J genes are TRBV4-1 and TRBJ2-3; possible D gene TRBD1, 5 bases. The CDR3 has 17 residues. Trimming took off 0 bases at V and 2 bases at J, with 15 bases between the two ends. Germline CDR1 is MGHRA and CDR2 is YSYEKL. CDR3 bases: TGCGCCAGCAGCCAAGAAACAAAGCAAGGGGTCACAGATACGCAGTATTTT. This codes for CASSQETKQGVTDTQYF.

V usage is TRBV2 and J usage is TRBJ2-1; 11 bases fit TRBD1. Germline V gene sequence: CDR1 SNHLY, CDR2 FYNNEI. The junction had 21 bases not matched to a gene; V was cut back by 5 bases and J by 6 bases. CDR3 length equals 20 residues. In DNA, the CDR3 is TGTGCCAGCAGTAAATCTACTTTAGGACAGGGGGCTTTTTTTGGCAATGAGCAGTTCTTC. Translation: CASSKSTLGQGAFFGNEQFF.

The chain has TRBV15 and TRBJ1-1; D call uncertain. CDR3 length: 11 residues. CDR1 LNHNV and CDR2 YYDKDF come from the germline V gene (reference sequence). Trimming removed 4 bases at V and 11 bases at J, with 11 bases between. CDR3 loop: CATSTTKRAFF. The CDR3 bases are TGTGCCACCAGCACGACCAAACGGGCTTTCTTT.

The chain carries TRBV6-1 and TRBJ1-5; D is possibly TRBD1 (5 bases). CDR3 size: 13 residues. Germline loops: CDR1 MNHNS, CDR2 SASEGT. V dropped 5 bases and J dropped 1 base, with 6 bases sitting between them. The CDR3 region is CASSRDSNQPQHF. The CDR3 coding sequence is TGTGCCAGCAGTAGGGACAGCAATCAGCCCCAGCATTTT.

The DNA of the CDR3 is TGTGCCAGCAGCTCGTCCGGCAGCACAGATACGCAGTATTTT. It translates to CASSSSGSTDTQYF. The chain is built from TRBV11-3 and TRBJ2-3; no clear D. The CDR3 has 14 residues. Germline CDR1 and CDR2: SGHNT and YENEEA. Trimming left V 4 bases short and J 0 bases short, with 8 bases between.

The genes are TRBV6-1 and TRBJ2-1; possible D gene TRBD2, 6 bases. Looked up from germline, CDR1 is MNHNS and CDR2 is SASEGT. Trimming removed 3 bases at V and 9 bases at J, with 15 bases between. The length of the CDR3 is 14 residues. The CDR3 here is CASSEAGRTGEQFF. Here the CDR3 DNA reads TGTGCCAGCAGTGAGGCGGGGAGGACGGGTGAGCAGTTCTTC.

This sequence joins TRBV12-5 and TRBJ2-5; TRBD2 matches at 16 bases. The CDR3 consists of 18 residues. Per germline, CDR1 LGHNT and CDR2 FRNRAP. V shed 8 bases, J shed 5 bases, and the junction held 14 bases outside the gene matches. The CDR3 region is CASRTAGLAGGLGETQYF. The DNA for the CDR3 is TGTGCTAGTCGTACCGCGGGACTAGCGGGGGGGCTGGGGGAGACCCAGTACTTC.

The chain employs TRBV20-1 and TRBJ2-3; 8 bases match TRBD2. J gave up 1 base and V 6 bases, and 3 bases lay outside the gene matches. Germline assignment: CDR1 DFQATT and CDR2 SNEGSKA (reference sequence). The CDR3 is 13 amino acids. The CDR3 DNA reads TGCAGTGCCAAGACTAGCGGCACAGATACGCAGTATTTT. Protein: CSAKTSGTDTQYF.

The CDR3 region is CASSPQGVNTEAFF. CDR3 nucleotides: TGTGCCAGCAGCCCCCAGGGGGTGAACACTGAAGCTTTCTTT. This chain connects TRBV7-8 to TRBJ1-1; TRBD1 aligns across 7 bases. The CDR3 extends over 14 amino acids. The germline V gene encodes CDR1 SGHVS and CDR2 FQNEAQ. V shed 5 bases and J 0 bases; nucleotides not matched to a gene: 3.

The sample holds a few counts of this clonotype. This chain uses TRBV5-1 with TRBJ2-7; 7 positions match TRBD2. This CDR3 comprises 15 residues. CDR1 and CDR2 from the germline V gene are SGHRS and YFSETQ. V dropped 4 bases and J dropped 3; count of bases not matched to a gene: 10. DNA for the CDR3: TGCGCCAGCAGCGCCTCGGGGAGGGAGTTCTACGAGCAGTACTTC. Its translation is CASSASGREFYEQYF.

Only a few counts were recorded for this clonotype. The chain is built from TRBV10-3 and TRBJ2-5; D unresolved. CDR3 length equals 14 residues. V was pared by 2 bases and J by 5 bases, with 12 bases between. The germline V gene has CDR1 ENHRY and CDR2 SYGVKD. This CDR3 reads CAISERTTQETQYF. The CDR3 DNA reads TGTGCCATCAGTGAGAGGACCACGCAGGAGACCCAGTACTTC.

This clonotype counts as medium-sized. V is TRBV12-5 and J is TRBJ2-6; no firm D call. Trimming took off 4 bases at V and 2 bases at J, with 12 bases between the two ends. CDR1 and CDR2 from the germline V gene are LGHNT and FRNRAP. The CDR3 covers 16 residues. The CDR3, as DNA: TGTGCTAGTGGTTCCAGTCTGGGCGCTGGGGCCAACGTCCTGACTTTC. It translates to CASGSSLGAGANVLTF.